This TCR beta chain is from a study of cytomegalovirus exposure and HLA in healthy donors. General study points: CMV serostatus stood as the only immune exposure information on hand.

This clone was recorded a few times. The target antigen is unknown. A multiplex PCR was run with 60 Vbeta primers and 13 Jbeta primers. This table comes from immunoSEQ multiplex PCR, and its TCRdb copy is limited to in-frame clones, with some not included. This repertoire shows approximately 100,000 clones, 70% to 90% found once; its top ten account for approximately 2%. The length of the CDR3 is 15 residues. The germline V gene has CDR1 MNHEY and CDR2 SVGAGI. The V segment lost 7 bases and the J segment 5 bases; nucleotides outside the gene matches: 11. Donors showed nominal health when sampled, although they likely had unrecorded immune exposures.

This chain links TRBV6-5 with TRBJ1-1; 9 nucleotides agree with TRBD1. Sequencing used PBMCs. The TCR sequence derives from a man between 18 and 29 years old in good health and CMV-seronegative. The CDR3 reads CASIPQGALGTEAFF. Here the CDR3 DNA reads TGTGCCAGCATCCCACAGGGGGCCTTAGGAACTGAAGCTTTCTTT.